Included here is one T cell receptor beta chain sequence, with context. Its target is not known. In germline, CDR1 is MNHNY, CDR2 SVGAGI (reference sequence). Trimming took off 7 bases at V and 6 bases at J, with 22 bases between the two ends. This CDR3 is 16 amino acids long. These data come from a study of early stage breast cancer tumors. Study background: Eight ER+/PR+/HER2- tumors were invasive ductal; four were invasive lobular. Study-wide findings and caveats: Tumor and normal breast were distinguished via blood comparison in 14 of 16 patients.

Each sample had two DNA replicates, roughly 0.5 ug blood or about 1.4 ug tissue. Profiling relied on immunoSEQ multiplex PCR, and the TCRdb table lists in-frame clones only, not all of them. The sample contains about 41,000 clones, around 73% of which appear only once. This chain links TRBV6-6 with TRBJ2-1; D is possibly TRBD1 (5 bases). Sequenced material: blood. The source is a person in their fifties or sixties with breast cancer. CDR3 protein: CASTSRSKGSGNEQFF. The DNA for the CDR3 is TGTGCCAGCACCTCTCGCTCTAAGGGGTCAGGCAATGAGCAGTTCTTC.